The clone carrying this TCR beta chain was seen only a few times. Its cognate antigen is unknown. These data come from a study of vaccination and CD4 T cells after COVID-19. Researchers used the Oncomine TCR Beta short-read assay to sequence DNA from cultured CD4+ T cells. Genomic DNA from cultured CD4+ T cells was extracted. TCRdb independently ran MiXCR on the PCR reads; one entry per CDR3 protein. The repertoire includes under 6,500 distinct CDR3 sequences, roughly 44% of them detected once, and approximately 30% sits in the top ten. The treatment was: approximately 10-day PBMC culture with coronavirus spike peptide pools or control peptides (ViraFEST assay). The unexposed donor gave CD4+ T cells before the COVID-19 pandemic (2011-2018). The sequencing sample was made of CD4+ T cells from blood, cultured in vitro. The clonotype comes from a human donor in good health.

In nucleotides, the CDR3 is TGTGCCAGCAGCCCGGGCCAGGGCCAAGCTTTCTTT. This sequence encodes CASSPGQGQAFF. This chain joins TRBV7-3 and TRBJ1-1; possible D gene TRBD1, 5 bases. Germline V CDR1 and CDR2: SGHTA, FQGTGA. The CDR3 is 12 residues long. With 5 bases removed from V and 9 bases from J, the gap between germline ends came to 13 bases.